The 9 T cell receptor beta chains presented below share a single source sample, sequenced in a study of shared clonotypes between healthy human individuals. Method: immunoSEQ multiplex PCR; TCRdb's copy keeps in-frame clones and lacks some. Of around 2,100,000 clones detected, about 95% appear once; the ten largest clones hold 1.2%. Only CD45RO-negative cells positively selected for CCR7 counted as naive CD8 cells, so terminally differentiated effector memory CD45RA+ cells were excluded. The sample taken for sequencing was naive CD8+ T cells sorted from blood. Every receptor here comes from a man aged 18 to 29 in good health.

The CDR3 spells CASSGSGTGSYEQYF. CDR3 nucleotides: TGTGCCAGCAGCGGCTCCGGGACGGGCTCCTACGAGCAGTACTTC. V gene TRBV27 combines with J gene TRBJ2-7; D may be TRBD1 or TRBD2 (5 bases each). Trimming left V 6 bases short and J 0 bases short, with 15 bases between. The CDR3 runs to 15 residues. CDR1 and CDR2 (germline): MNHEY, SMNVEV (reference sequence).

This clone was found once. The CDR3 DNA reads TGTGCCAGCAGTGTCCCTTGGGACAGGGTAAACGAGCAGTACTTC. Translated, it gives CASSVPWDRVNEQYF. The V call is TRBV2, the J call TRBJ2-7; TRBD1 matches 9 bases. CDR1 is SNHLY and CDR2 is FYNNEI in the germline V gene. This CDR3 has 15 amino acids. J gave up 5 bases and V 4 bases, and 9 bases lay outside the gene matches.

A remark on this clone: Other DNA sequences in this specimen translate into the identical CDR3. This sequence joins TRBV2 and TRBJ2-7; 9 nucleotides match TRBD2. Germline lookup yields CDR1 SNHLY and CDR2 FYNNEI. The trim removed 3 bases at V and 3 bases at J, leaving 0 bases unmatched. CDR3 size: 13 residues. The CDR3 sequence is CASSERGGYEQYF. CDR3 in DNA: TGTGCCAGCAGTGAGCGGGGGGGCTACGAGCAGTACTTC.

This clone came up once. The V gene is TRBV27, the J gene TRBJ2-5; TRBD1 matches at 8 bases. Trimming cost V 1 base and J 5 bases; bases outside gene matches: 12. The CDR3 has 17 residues. Germline V CDR1 and CDR2: MNHEY, SMNVEV (reference sequence). In DNA, the CDR3 is TGTGCCAGCAGTTTATTATGGGTCCAGGGGGCACGGGAGACCCAGTACTTC. It encodes CASSLLWVQGARETQYF.

The chain is built from TRBV7-8 and TRBJ2-7; 9 bases agree with TRBD1. The CDR3 runs to 17 residues. Germline CDR1 and CDR2: SGHVS and FQNEAQ. V gave up 1 base and J gave up 3 bases; unmatched junction bases: 10. CDR3 DNA: TGTGCCAGCAGCTTAGGGGCTGTGGGACAGGGTCTCTACGAGCAGTACTTC. Its translation is CASSLGAVGQGLYEQYF.

The CDR3 nucleotides read TGCGCCAGCAGCCAAGAGGAGGGTATCTACGAGCAGTACTTC. Translation gives CASSQEEGIYEQYF. The rearrangement links TRBV4-3 to TRBJ2-7, with TRBD2 as a possible D gene (6 bases). Trimming pared 0 bases from V and 3 bases from J, leaving 9 bases between. Germline assignment: CDR1 LGHNA and CDR2 YSLEER. This CDR3 contains 14 residues.

This clone was seen once. The chain uses TRBV11-2 and TRBJ2-5, with 10 bases matching TRBD2. J gave up 1 base and V 0 bases, and 8 bases lay outside the gene matches. CDR1 is SGHAT and CDR2 is FQNNGV in the germline V gene. The CDR3 totals 18 residues. The CDR3 DNA is TGTGCCAGCAGCTTAGATCCCCTACTAGCGGGGATCCAAGAGACCCAGTACTTC. This gives the protein CASSLDPLLAGIQETQYF.

V usage is TRBV5-1 and J usage is TRBJ2-7; perhaps TRBD1 as D (6 bases). V was cut by 5 bases and J by 7 bases, with 16 bases left in between. The CDR3 sequence is 13 residues long. Looked up from germline, CDR1 is SGHRS and CDR2 is YFSETQ. The CDR3: CASSSTGSGEQYF. The CDR3 region has the DNA TGCGCCAGCAGTTCTACAGGGTCTGGGGAGCAGTACTTC.

V is TRBV15 and J is TRBJ2-3, with 7 bases matching TRBD2. The CDR3 consists of 17 residues. The J segment lost 0 bases and the V segment lost 8 bases, leaving 14 bases of the junction unmatched. Germline V lookup: CDR1 LNHNV, CDR2 YYDKDF (reference sequence). The CDR3 is CATRTSDYSISTDTQYF. CDR3 DNA sequence: TGTGCCACCCGTACTAGCGATTACTCGATTAGCACAGATACGCAGTATTTT.